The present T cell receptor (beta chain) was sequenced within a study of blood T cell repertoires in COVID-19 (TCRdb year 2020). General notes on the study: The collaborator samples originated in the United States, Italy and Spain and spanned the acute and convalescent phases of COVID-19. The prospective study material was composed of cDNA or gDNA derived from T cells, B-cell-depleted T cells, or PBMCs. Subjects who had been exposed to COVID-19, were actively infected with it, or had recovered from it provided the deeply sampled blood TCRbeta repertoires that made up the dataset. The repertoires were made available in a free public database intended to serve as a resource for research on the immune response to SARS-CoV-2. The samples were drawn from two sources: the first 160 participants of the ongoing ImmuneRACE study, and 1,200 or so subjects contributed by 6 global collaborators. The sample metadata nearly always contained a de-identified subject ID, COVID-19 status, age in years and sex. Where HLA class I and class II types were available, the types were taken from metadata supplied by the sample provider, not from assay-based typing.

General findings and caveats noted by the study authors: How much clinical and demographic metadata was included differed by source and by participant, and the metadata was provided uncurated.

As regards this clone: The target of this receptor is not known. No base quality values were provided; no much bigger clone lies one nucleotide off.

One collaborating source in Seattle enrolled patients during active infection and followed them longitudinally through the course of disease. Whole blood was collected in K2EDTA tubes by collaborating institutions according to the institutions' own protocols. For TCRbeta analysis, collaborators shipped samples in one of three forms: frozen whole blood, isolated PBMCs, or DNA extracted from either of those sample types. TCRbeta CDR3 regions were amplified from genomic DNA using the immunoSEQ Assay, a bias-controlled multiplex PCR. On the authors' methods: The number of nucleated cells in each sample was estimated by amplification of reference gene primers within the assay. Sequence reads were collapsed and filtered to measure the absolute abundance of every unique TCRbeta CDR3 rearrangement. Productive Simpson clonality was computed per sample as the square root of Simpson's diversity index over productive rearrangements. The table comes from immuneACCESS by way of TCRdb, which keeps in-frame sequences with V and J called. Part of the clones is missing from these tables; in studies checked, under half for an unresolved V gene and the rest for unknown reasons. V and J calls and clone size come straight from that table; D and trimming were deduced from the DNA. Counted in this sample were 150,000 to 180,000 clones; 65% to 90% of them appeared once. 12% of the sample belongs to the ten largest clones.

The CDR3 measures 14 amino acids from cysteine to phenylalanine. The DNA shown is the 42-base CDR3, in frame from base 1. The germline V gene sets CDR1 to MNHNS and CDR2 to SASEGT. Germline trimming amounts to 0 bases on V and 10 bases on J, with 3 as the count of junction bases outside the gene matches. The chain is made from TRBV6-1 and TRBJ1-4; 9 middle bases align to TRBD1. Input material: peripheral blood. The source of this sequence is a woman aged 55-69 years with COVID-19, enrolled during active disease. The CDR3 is CASSEATGGRKLFF. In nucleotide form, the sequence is TGTGCCAGCAGTGAAGCTACAGGGGGCAGAAAACTGTTTTTT.